This is a list of T cell receptor beta chains from one sample in a study of technical replicates of blood from four donors. Here immunoSEQ multiplex PCR was the method, and the copy in TCRdb shows in-frame clones only, minus some. The sample has over 50,000 clones, 90% to 95% seen once; the top ten hold about 4.5%. The sequenced sample was PBMCs. The receptors were gathered from a human donor in good health. Some clones in this sample may be carry-over from other donors' samples. Both conserved end residues are part of each CDR3. D genes are given only for firm matches. Size is stated for part of the rows, as once, few or many counts, or as a class when the clone is expanded.

v_gene,abundance,j_gene,d_gene,CDR3nt,CDR3aa
TRBV19,-,TRBJ2-7,TRBD1,TGTGCCAGTAGTATATGGTCAGGGGGCTTCTCCAAACTCCACGAGCAGTACTTC,CASSIWSGGFSKLHEQYF
TRBV30,-,TRBJ2-3,TRBD2,TGTGCCTGGAGTCTAGCGGGAGCAGATACGCAGTATTTT,CAWSLAGADTQYF
TRBV6-1,-,TRBJ1-5,-,TGTGCCAGCATTTTACTGGGCAATCAGCCCCAGCATTTT,CASILLGNQPQHF
TRBV4-1,-,TRBJ2-5,TRBD2,TGCGCCAGCAGCCAAGATCTAGGACTAGCCACCCAGACCCAGTACTTC,CASSQDLGLATQTQYF
TRBV10-3,-,TRBJ2-6,TRBD1,TGTGCCATCAGTGAAAACAGGGGACCAGGCTCTGGGGCCAACGTCCTGACTTTC,CAISENRGPGSGANVLTF
TRBV7-2,-,TRBJ1-1,TRBD1,TGTGCCAGCAGTAATACCGGGACAGCGAACACTGAAGCTTTCTTT,CASSNTGTANTEAFF
TRBV5-4,-,TRBJ1-2,TRBD1,TGTGCCAGCAGCTTGCCCCGGGACAGGAGCTATGGCTACACCTTC,CASSLPRDRSYGYTF
TRBV2,-,TRBJ2-5,TRBD2,TGTGCCAGCAGGGGACTAGCGGGACAAGAGACCCAGTACTTC,CASRGLAGQETQYF
TRBV6-6,-,TRBJ1-3,-,TGTGCCAGCAGTCGTTTCTGGGGGGAGGCTGGAAACACCATATATTTT,CASSRFWGEAGNTIYF
TRBV7-3,-,TRBJ2-5,TRBD1,TGTGCCAGCAGCCCCGGGACAGGGGGGGCGGGAGGGCCTGGAGAGACCCAGTACTTC,CASSPGTGGAGGPGETQYF
TRBV5-1,-,TRBJ1-2,-,TGCGCCAGCAGCCTACCTTCGGGAGGAGAAGGCTACACCTTC,CASSLPSGGEGYTF
TRBV6-5,-,TRBJ1-1,TRBD1,TGTGCCAGCAGTTCCGCTGGGACAGGCAAGAACACTGAAGCTTTCTTT,CASSSAGTGKNTEAFF
TRBV5-1,once,TRBJ1-2,TRBD1,TGCGCCAGCAGCTTGGGGGGGACAGGGGCGTCTAACTATGGCTACACCTTC,CASSLGGTGASNYGYTF
TRBV7-9,-,TRBJ1-5,TRBD1,TGTGCCAGCAGCAATACAGGGGGGAGTCAGCCCCAGCATTTT,CASSNTGGSQPQHF
TRBV5-4,once,TRBJ2-6,-,TGTGCCAGCAGACCACAGGACTCTGGGGCCAACGTCCTGACTTTC,CASRPQDSGANVLTF
TRBV7-2,-,TRBJ1-2,-,TGTGCCAGCAGCCTATTAGGGGGTATAGACTATGGCTACACCTTC,CASSLLGGIDYGYTF
TRBV7-8,-,TRBJ2-3,-,TGTGCCAGCAGGCGTGGCGGTTCAGATACGCAGTATTTT,CASRRGGSDTQYF
TRBV6-1,-,TRBJ1-3,-,TGTGCCAGCAGTGGTCACCGCGACTCTGGAAACACCATATATTTT,CASSGHRDSGNTIYF
TRBV9,-,TRBJ2-7,-,TGTGCCAGCAGCGTAGCTACAGGCTCCTACGAGCAGTACTTC,CASSVATGSYEQYF
TRBV13,many,TRBJ2-7,TRBD1,TGTGCCAGCAGCTCCTTGGCGGGACAGGGAACCTACGAGCAGTACTTC,CASSSLAGQGTYEQYF
TRBV12-5,once,TRBJ2-3,TRBD1,TGTGCTAGTGGACGACAGGGCCCAGATACGCAGTATTTT,CASGRQGPDTQYF
TRBV7-9,-,TRBJ2-5,-,TGTGCCAGCAGCTTAGGAAGGGGTAGCCAAGAGACCCAGTACTTC,CASSLGRGSQETQYF
TRBV2,-,TRBJ2-7,TRBD1,TGTGCTAGCAGGGAACGACAGGGCTCTGGGTACGAGCAGTACTTC,CASRERQGSGYEQYF
TRBV7-2,-,TRBJ2-7,TRBD2,TGTGCCAGCAGCTTAGTCGCGACTAGCGGCTACTACGAGCAGTACTTC,CASSLVATSGYYEQYF
TRBV20-1,-,TRBJ1-1,-,TGCAGTGCTCTCAGGACAGATCGGCTAACCTTT,CSALRTDRLTF
TRBV6-6,-,TRBJ2-7,-,TGTGCCAGCAGTAAGACCGGGGACTACGAGCAGTACTTC,CASSKTGDYEQYF
TRBV20-1,-,TRBJ1-3,-,TGCAGTGCCAATTTTGGAAACACCATATATTTT,CSANFGNTIYF
TRBV5-4,-,TRBJ1-6,-,TGTGCCAGCAGTCGAGACAAGAGCTCCTATAATTCACCCCTCCACTTT,CASSRDKSSYNSPLHF
TRBV19,-,TRBJ1-1,-,TGTGCCAGTACCCTGAACCGCGCTGAAGCTTTCTTT,CASTLNRAEAFF
TRBV6-4,-,TRBJ2-6,TRBD2,TGTGCCAGCAGTGATGGACTAGCGGGAATCTCTGGGGCCAACGTCCTGACTTTC,CASSDGLAGISGANVLTF
TRBV10-3,-,TRBJ2-7,TRBD1,TGTGCCATCAAAGGGACAGGGATCGGCGAGCAGTACTTC,CAIKGTGIGEQYF
TRBV19,few,TRBJ1-1,-,TGTGCCAGTAGTATGAGGGGGGGGTCGAACACTGAAGCTTTCTTT,CASSMRGGSNTEAFF
TRBV5-6,-,TRBJ2-5,-,TGTGCCAGCAGACGCGCGGGGGCAGGGGAGACCCAGTACTTC,CASRRAGAGETQYF
TRBV10-3,-,TRBJ2-7,-,TGTGCCATCGGTAGGCCTAGCTCCTACGAGCAGTACTTC,CAIGRPSSYEQYF
TRBV15,-,TRBJ1-2,TRBD1,TGTGCCACCAGTGCGGGACAGGGGCTGGGTGGCTACACCTTC,CATSAGQGLGGYTF